This TCR beta chain is from a study of naive and memory T cell subsets. Cells stained for CD3, CD4, CD8, CD45RA and CD27 were sorted into four subsets. General study results and limits: From naive to CM, EM and EMRA, diversity decreased and Gini increased.

This clonotype came up a few times. Its antigen is currently unknown. Two oligonucleotides, mixed equimolar, formed the beta constant-region primer covering TRBC1 and TRBC2. TCRdb reprocessed the UMI-ligation and nested PCR reads via MiXCR and lists one record per CDR3 protein. The sample includes tens of thousands of distinct CDR3 sequences, around 13% of them seen just once. The germline gives CDR1 SGHTA, CDR2 FQGNSA. V was clipped by 0 bases and J by 7 bases, with 12 bases between them. The CDR3 totals 14 residues. Sequencing was carried out using central memory CD4+ T cells from blood. The V gene is TRBV7-2, the J gene TRBJ1-2; D perhaps matches TRBD1 (6 bases). The receptor was derived from a human donor in good health. The CDR3 DNA is TGTGCCAGCAGCTTAGCGCAGGGGAATATTGGCTACACCTTC. Its translation is CASSLAQGNIGYTF.